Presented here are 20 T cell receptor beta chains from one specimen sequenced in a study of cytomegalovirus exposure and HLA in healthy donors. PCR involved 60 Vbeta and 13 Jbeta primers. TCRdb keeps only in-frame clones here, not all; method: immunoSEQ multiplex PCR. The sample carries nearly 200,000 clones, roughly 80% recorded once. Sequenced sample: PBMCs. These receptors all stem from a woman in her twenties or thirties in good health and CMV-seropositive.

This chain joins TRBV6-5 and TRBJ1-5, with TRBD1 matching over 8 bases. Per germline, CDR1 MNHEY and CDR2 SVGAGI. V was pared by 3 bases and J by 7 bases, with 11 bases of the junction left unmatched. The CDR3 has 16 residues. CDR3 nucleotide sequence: TGTGCCAGCAGTTATTCGACCCCAGGGGGCGAGCAGCCCCAGCATTTT. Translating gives CASSYSTPGGEQPQHF.

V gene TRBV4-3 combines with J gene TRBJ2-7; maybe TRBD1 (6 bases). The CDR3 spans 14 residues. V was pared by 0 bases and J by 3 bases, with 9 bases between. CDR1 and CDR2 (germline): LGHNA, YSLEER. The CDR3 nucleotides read TGCGCCAGCAGCCAAGATCACAGGGTCTACGAGCAGTACTTC. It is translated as CASSQDHRVYEQYF.

CDR3 in DNA: TGTGCCAGCAGTCCGGAGGTGGGAAACACCATATATTTT. Translating gives CASSPEVGNTIYF. The chain carries TRBV9 and TRBJ1-3, with D hard to call. The CDR3 consists of 13 residues. Germline V gives CDR1 SGDLS, CDR2 YYNGEE. V was pared by 5 bases and J by 4 bases, with 10 bases between.

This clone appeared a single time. The CDR3 loop is CASSYPGTYEQYF. The CDR3 DNA sequence: TGTGCCAGCAGTTACCCCGGGACCTACGAGCAGTACTTC. V gene TRBV6-6 combines with J gene TRBJ2-7; maybe TRBD2 (5 bases). V lost 2 bases, J lost 2 bases, and 7 bases lay in between. CDR3 length: 13 residues. CDR1 and CDR2 from the germline V gene are MNHNY and SVGAGI (reference sequence).

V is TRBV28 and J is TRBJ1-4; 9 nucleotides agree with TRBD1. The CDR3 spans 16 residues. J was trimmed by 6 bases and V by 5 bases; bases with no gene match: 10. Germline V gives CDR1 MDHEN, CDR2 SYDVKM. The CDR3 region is CASSPSTGGDHEKLFF. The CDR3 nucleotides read TGTGCCAGCAGTCCCTCCACAGGGGGCGACCATGAAAAACTGTTTTTT.

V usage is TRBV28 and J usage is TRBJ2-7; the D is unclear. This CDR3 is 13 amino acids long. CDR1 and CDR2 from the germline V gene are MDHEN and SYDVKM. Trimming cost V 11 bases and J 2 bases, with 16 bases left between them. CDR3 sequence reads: CAGIRQTPYEQYF. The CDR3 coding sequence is TGTGCCGGCATTCGGCAGACACCCTACGAGCAGTACTTC.

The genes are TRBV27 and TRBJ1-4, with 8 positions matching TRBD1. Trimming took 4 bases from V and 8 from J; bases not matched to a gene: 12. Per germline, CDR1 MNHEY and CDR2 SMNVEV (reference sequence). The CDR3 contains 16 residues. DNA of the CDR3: TGTGCCAGCAGTTCTCTTTCCGTCCGACAGGGGGAAAAACTGTTTTTT. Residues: CASSSLSVRQGEKLFF. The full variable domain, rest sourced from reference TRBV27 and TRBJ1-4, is EAQVTQNPRYLITVTGKKLTVTCSQNMNHEYMSWYRQDPGLGLRQIYYSMNVEVTDKGDVPEGYKVSRKEKRNFPLILESPSPNQTSLYFCASSSLSVRQGEKLFFGSGTQLSVL.

The CDR3 nucleotides are TGCGCCAGCAGCCAAGATGCCCGGGGGGCAGATACGCAGTATTTT. Translated, it gives CASSQDARGADTQYF. The V call is TRBV4-3, the J call TRBJ2-3, with 7 positions matching TRBD2. The CDR3 has 15 residues. Germline trimming cut 0 bases from V and 4 bases from J; bases unmatched to any gene: 4. CDR1 and CDR2 (germline): LGHNA, YSLEER.

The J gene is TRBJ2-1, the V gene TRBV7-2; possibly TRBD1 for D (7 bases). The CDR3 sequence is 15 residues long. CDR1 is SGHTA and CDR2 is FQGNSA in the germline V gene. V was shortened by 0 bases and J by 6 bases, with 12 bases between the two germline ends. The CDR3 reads CASSLAPQGGNEQFF. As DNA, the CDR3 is TGTGCCAGCAGCTTAGCCCCTCAGGGGGGCAATGAGCAGTTCTTC.

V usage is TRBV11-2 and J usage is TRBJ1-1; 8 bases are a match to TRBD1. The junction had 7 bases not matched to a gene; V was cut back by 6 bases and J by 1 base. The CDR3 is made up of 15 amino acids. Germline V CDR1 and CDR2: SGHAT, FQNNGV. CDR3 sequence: CASSKRQGWNTEAFF. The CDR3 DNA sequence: TGTGCCAGCAGTAAGCGACAGGGGTGGAACACTGAAGCTTTCTTT.

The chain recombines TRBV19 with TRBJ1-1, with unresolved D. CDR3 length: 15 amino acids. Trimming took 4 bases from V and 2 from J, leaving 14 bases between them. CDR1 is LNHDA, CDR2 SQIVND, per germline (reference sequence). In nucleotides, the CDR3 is TGTGCCAGTAGTAGCCATTCAGATACCAACACTGAAGCTTTCTTT. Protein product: CASSSHSDTNTEAFF.

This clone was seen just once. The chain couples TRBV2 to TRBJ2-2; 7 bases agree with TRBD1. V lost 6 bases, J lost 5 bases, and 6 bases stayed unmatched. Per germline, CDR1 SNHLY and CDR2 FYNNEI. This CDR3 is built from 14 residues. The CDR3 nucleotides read TGTGCCAGCAGGAAGGGACAGCAGACCGGGGAGCTGTTTTTT. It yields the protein CASRKGQQTGELFF.

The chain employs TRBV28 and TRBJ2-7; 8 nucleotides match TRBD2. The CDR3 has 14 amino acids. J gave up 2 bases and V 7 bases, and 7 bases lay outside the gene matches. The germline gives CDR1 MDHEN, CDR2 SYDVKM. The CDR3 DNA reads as TGTGCCAGCATGTCACTAGCGGTAACCTACGAGCAGTACTTC. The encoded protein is CASMSLAVTYEQYF.

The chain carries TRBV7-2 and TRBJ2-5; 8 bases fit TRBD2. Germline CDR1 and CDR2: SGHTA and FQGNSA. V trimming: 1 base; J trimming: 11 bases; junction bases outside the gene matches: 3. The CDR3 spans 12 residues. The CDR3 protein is CASSLGRGEQYF. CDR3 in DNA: TGTGCCAGCAGCTTAGGGCGGGGGGAGCAGTACTTC. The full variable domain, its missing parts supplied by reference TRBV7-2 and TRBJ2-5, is GAGVSQSPSNKVTEKGKDVELRCDPISGHTALYWYRQSLGQGLEFLIYFQGNSAPDKSGLPSDRFSAERTGGSVSTLTIQRTQQEDSAVYLCASSLGRGEQYFGPGTRLLVL.

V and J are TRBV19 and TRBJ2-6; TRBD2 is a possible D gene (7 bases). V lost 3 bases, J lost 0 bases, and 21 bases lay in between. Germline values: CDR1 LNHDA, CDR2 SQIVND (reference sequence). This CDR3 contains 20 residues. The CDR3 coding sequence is TGTGCCAGTAGTATCTACTTTGGTGGGAGGGGGACCTCTGGGGCCAACGTCCTGACTTTC. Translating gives CASSIYFGGRGTSGANVLTF.

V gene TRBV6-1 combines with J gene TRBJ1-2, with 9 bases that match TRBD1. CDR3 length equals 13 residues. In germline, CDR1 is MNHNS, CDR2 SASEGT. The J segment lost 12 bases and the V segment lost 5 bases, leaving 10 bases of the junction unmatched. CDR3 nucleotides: TGTGCCAGCAGTTTTACAGGGGGCGCCGGAAACACCTTC. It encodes CASSFTGGAGNTF.

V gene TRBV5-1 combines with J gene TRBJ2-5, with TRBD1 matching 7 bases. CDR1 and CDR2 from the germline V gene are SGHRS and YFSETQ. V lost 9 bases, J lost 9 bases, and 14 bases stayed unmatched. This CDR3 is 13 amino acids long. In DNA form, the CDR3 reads TGCGCCACCGCCGCGACAGGGAATGGGGCCCAGTACTTC. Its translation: CATAATGNGAQYF.

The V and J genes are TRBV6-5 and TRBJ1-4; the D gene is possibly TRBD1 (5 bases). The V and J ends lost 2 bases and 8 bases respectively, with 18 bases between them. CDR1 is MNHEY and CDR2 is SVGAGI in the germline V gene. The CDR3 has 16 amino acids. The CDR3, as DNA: TGTGCCAGCAGTTACGCTTGGGGGAGGGTTAGGGAAAAACTGTTTTTT. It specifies CASSYAWGRVREKLFF.

CDR3 protein: CASSLNSYYEQYF. The CDR3 DNA reads TGTGCCAGCAGCTTAAACAGTTACTACGAGCAGTACTTC. V and J are TRBV7-2 and TRBJ2-7; D not resolved. V gave up 2 bases and J gave up 3 bases, with 8 bases separating them. This CDR3 region has 13 residues. Germline V gene lookup returns CDR1 SGHTA and CDR2 FQGNSA.

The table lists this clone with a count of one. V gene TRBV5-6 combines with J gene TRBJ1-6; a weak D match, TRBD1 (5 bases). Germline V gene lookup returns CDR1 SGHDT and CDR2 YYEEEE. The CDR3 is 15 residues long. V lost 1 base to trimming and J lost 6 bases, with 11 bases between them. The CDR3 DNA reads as TGTGCCAGCAGCTTGCTAGGGGAAGCTAATTCACCCCTCCACTTT. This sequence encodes CASSLLGEANSPLHF.